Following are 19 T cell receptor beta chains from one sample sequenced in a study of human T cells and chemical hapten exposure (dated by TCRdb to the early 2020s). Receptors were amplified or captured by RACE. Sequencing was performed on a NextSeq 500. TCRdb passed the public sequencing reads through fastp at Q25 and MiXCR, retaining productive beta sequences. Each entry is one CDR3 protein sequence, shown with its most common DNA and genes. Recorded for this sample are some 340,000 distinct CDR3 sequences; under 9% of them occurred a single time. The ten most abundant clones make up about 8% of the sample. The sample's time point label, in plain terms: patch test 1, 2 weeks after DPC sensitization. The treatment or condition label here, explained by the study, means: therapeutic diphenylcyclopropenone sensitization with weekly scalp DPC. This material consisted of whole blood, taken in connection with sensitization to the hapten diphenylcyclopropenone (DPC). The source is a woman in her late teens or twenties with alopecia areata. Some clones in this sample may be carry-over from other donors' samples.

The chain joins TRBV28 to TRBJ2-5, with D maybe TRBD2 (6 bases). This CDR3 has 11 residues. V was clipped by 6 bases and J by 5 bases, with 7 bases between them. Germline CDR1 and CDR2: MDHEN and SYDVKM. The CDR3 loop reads CASRAGETQYF. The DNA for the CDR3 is TGTGCCAGCAGGGCGGGGGAGACCCAGTACTTC.

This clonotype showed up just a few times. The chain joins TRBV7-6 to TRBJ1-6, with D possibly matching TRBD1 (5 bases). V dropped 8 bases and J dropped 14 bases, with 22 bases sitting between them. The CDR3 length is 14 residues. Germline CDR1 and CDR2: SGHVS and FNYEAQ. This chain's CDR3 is CASARDSLGGTLHF. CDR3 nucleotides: TGTGCCAGCGCACGGGACTCTCTCGGTGGAACCCTCCACTTT.

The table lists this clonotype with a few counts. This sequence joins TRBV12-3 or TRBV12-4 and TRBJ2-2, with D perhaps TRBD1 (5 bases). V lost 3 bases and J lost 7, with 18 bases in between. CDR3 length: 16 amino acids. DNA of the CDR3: TGTGCCAGCAGTTTCTACGACCCCAGGGTGAGCGGGGAGCTGTTTTTT. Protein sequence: CASSFYDPRVSGELFF.

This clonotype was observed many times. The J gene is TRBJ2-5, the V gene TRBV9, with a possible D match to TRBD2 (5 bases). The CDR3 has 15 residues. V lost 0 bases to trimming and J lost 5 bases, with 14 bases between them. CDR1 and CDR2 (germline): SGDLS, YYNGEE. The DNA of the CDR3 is TGTGCCAGCAGCGTAGCCACAACTTCGGGGGAGACCCAGTACTTC. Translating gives CASSVATTSGETQYF.

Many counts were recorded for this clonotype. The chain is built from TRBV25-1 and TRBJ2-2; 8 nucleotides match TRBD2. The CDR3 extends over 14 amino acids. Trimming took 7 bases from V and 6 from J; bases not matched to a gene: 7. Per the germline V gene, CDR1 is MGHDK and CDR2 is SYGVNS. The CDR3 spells CASKTGGEAGELFF. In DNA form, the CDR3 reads TGTGCCAGCAAGACCGGGGGGGAAGCCGGGGAGCTGTTTTTT.

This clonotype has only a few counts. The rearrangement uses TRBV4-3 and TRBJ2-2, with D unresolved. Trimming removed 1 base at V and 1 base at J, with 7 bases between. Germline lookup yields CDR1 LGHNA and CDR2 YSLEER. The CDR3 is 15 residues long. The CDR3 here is CASSQVTRNTGELFF. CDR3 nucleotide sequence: TGCGCCAGCAGCCAAGTGACACGGAACACCGGGGAGCTGTTTTTT.

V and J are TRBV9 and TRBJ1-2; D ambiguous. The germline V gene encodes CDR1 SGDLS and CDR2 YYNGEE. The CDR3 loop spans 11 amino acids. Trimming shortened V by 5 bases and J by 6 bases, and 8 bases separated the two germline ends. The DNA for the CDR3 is TGTGCCAGCAGGGGCTTTGATGGCTACACCTTC. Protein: CASRGFDGYTF. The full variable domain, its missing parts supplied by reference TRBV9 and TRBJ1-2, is DSGVTQTPKHLITATGQRVTLRCSPRSGDLSVYWYQQSLDQGLQFLIQYYNGEERAKGNILERFSAQQFPDLHSELNLSSLELGDSALYFCASRGFDGYTFGSGTRLTVV.

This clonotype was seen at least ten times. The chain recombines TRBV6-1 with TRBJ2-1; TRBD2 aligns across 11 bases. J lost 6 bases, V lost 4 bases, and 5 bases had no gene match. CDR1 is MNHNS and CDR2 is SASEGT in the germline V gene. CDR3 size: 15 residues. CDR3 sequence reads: CASSALAGGVNEQFF. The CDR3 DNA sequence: TGTGCCAGCAGTGCCCTAGCGGGGGGTGTCAATGAGCAGTTCTTC.

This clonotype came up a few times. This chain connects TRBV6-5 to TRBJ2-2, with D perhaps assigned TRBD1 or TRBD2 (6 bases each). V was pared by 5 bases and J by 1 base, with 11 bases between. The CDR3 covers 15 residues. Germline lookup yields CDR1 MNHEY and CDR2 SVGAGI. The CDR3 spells CASSRGGQNTGELFF. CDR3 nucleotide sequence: TGTGCCAGCAGTCGTGGGGGGCAGAACACCGGGGAGCTGTTTTTT.

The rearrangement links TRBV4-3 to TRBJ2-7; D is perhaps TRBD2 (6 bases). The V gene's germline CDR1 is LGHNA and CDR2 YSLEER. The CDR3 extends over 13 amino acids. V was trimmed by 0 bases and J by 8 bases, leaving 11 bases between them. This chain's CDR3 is CASSQEAGMKQYF. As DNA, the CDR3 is TGCGCCAGCAGCCAAGAAGCGGGTATGAAGCAGTACTTC.

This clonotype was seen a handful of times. CDR3 nucleotides: TGTGCCAGCAGTCCGGGACTAGCGGGGGGGGATGAGCAGTTCTTC. It translates to CASSPGLAGGDEQFF. The chain recombines TRBV28 with TRBJ2-1; 16 bases are a match to TRBD2. The CDR3 totals 15 residues. With 5 bases clipped from V and 8 bases from J, the junction kept 3 bases outside the gene matches. CDR1 and CDR2 (germline): MDHEN, SYDVKM.

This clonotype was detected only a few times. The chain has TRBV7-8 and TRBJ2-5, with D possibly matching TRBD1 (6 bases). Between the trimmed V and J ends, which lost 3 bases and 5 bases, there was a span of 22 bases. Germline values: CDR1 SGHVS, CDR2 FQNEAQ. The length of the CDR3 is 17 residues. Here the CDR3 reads CASSFRPLGQSAETQYF. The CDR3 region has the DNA TGTGCCAGCAGCTTCAGGCCCCTCGGACAGTCCGCGGAGACCCAGTACTTC.

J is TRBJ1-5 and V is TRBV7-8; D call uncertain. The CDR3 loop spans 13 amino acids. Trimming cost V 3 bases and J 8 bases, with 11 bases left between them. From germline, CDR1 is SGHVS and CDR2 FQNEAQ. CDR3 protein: CASSFAPPKPQHF. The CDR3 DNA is TGTGCCAGCAGCTTTGCCCCTCCGAAGCCCCAGCATTTT.

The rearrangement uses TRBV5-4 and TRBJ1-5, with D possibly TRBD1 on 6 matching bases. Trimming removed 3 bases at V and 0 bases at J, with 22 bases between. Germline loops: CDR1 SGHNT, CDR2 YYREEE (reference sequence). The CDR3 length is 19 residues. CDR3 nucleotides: TGTGCCAGCAGCTACACCTACAGGGCCTACCCCTATAGCAATCAGCCCCAGCATTTT. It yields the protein CASSYTYRAYPYSNQPQHF. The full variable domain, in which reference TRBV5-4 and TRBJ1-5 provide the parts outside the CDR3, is ETGVTQSPTHLIKTRGQQVTLRCSSQSGHNTVSWYQQALGQGPQFIFQYYREEENGRGNFPPRFSGLQFPNYSSELNVNALELDDSALYLCASSYTYRAYPYSNQPQHFGDGTRLSIL.

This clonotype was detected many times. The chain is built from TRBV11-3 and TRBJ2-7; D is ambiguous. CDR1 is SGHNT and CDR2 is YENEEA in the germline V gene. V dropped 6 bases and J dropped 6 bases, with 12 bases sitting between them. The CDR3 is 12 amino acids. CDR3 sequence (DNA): TGTGCCAGCAGTCCTCGGTCCGGCGAGCAGTACTTC. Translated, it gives CASSPRSGEQYF.

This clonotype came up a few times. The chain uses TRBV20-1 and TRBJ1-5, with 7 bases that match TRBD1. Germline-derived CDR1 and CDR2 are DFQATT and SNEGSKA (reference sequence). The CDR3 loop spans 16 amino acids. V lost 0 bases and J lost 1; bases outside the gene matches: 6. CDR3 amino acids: CSARDPRTGSNQPQHF. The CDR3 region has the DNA TGCAGTGCTAGAGATCCCCGGACAGGCAGCAATCAGCCCCAGCATTTT.

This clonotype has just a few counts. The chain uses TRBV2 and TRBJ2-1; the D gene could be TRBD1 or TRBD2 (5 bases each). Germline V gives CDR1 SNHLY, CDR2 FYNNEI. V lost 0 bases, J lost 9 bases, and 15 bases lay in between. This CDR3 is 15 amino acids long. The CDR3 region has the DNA TGTGCCAGCAGTGAAGCGGGACGAGAAAGGGGTGAGCAGTTCTTC. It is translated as CASSEAGRERGEQFF.

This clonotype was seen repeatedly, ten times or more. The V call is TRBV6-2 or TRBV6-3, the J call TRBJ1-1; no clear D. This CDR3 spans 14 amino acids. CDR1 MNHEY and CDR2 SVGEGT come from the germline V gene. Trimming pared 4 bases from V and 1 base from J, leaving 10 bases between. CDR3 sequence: CASSSTHENTEAFF. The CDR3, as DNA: TGTGCCAGCAGTTCTACCCACGAGAACACTGAAGCTTTCTTT.

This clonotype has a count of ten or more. CDR3 sequence reads: CASSRKSGGSYEQYF. In nucleotides, the CDR3 is TGTGCCAGCAGTCGGAAAAGCGGGGGGTCCTACGAGCAGTACTTC. The V gene is TRBV6-2 or TRBV6-3, the J gene TRBJ2-7; 9 nucleotides agree with TRBD2. The J segment lost 1 base and the V segment lost 5 bases, leaving 6 bases of the junction unmatched. Germline V lookup: CDR1 MNHEY, CDR2 SVGEGT. The CDR3 is 15 residues long.